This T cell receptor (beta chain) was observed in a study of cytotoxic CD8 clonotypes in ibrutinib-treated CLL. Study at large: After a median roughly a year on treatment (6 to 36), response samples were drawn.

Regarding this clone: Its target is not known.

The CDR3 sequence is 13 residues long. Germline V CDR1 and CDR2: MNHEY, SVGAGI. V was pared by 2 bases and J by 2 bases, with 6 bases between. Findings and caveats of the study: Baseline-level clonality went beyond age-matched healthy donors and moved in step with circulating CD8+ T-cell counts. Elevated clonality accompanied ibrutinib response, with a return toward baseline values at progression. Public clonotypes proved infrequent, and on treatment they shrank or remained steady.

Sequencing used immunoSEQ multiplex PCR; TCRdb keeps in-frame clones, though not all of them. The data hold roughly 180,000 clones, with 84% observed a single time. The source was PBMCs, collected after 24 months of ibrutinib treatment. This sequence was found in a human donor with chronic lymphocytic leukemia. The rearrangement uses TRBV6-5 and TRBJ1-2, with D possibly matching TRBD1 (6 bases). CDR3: CASSYDRNYGYTF. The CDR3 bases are TGTGCCAGCAGTTACGACAGGAACTATGGCTACACCTTC.